A single sample gave rise to the 3 T cell receptor beta chains below, sequenced in a study of OX40 agonist ivuxolimab in advanced cancers. Data came from immunoSEQ multiplex PCR; TCRdb stores just in-frame clones and leaves some out. The repertoire holds under 65,000 clones, with roughly nine tenths as singletons. The specimen was CD4+ or CD8+ T cells sorted from blood, collected in a trial of the OX40 agonist ivuxolimab. Receptors originate from an adult with an advanced solid tumor such as melanoma, head and neck, liver or kidney cancer.

This chain joins TRBV5-1 and TRBJ1-1; D remains ambiguous. CDR1 is SGHRS, CDR2 YFSETQ, per germline. V lost 0 bases and J lost 9, with 12 bases in between. This CDR3 contains 13 residues. In nucleotides, the CDR3 is TGCGCCAGCAGCTTGGACACCTATCCCCAAGCTTTCTTT. Translated, it gives CASSLDTYPQAFF.

The chain has TRBV6-5 and TRBJ2-2, with D unclear. The CDR3 loop spans 13 amino acids. V lost 0 bases, J lost 4 bases, and 3 bases lay in between. CDR1 is MNHEY, CDR2 SVGAGI, per germline. The CDR3 nucleotides are TGTGCCAGCAGTTACTCGACCACCGGGGAGCTGTTTTTT. Translated: CASSYSTTGELFF.

This clone has a handful of counts. The chain links TRBV29-1 to TRBJ1-1; TRBD1 matches at 8 bases. The V gene end was trimmed by 7 bases and the J gene end by 1 base; junction bases not matched to a gene: 5. The CDR3 contains 13 residues. Germline assignment: CDR1 SQVTM and CDR2 ANQGSEA. The CDR3 coding sequence is TGCAGCGGAGTCAGGGGGCCGAACACTGAAGCTTTCTTT. It is translated as CSGVRGPNTEAFF.